The next 26 T cell receptor beta chains were all read from a single sample in a study of blood T cell repertoires in COVID-19. Using immunoSEQ multiplex PCR, the repertoire was profiled, and TCRdb retains in-frame clones only, with some absent. The sample has 200,000 to 250,000 clones; 70% to 90% are singletons. Sequenced input: peripheral blood. The receptors derive from a young man with active or convalescent COVID-19.

This chain uses TRBV6-5 with TRBJ1-2; D perhaps matches TRBD1 (5 bases). This CDR3 is built from 13 residues. Trimming shortened V by 6 bases and J by 2 bases, and 10 bases separated the two germline ends. Germline CDR1 and CDR2: MNHEY and SVGAGI. The CDR3 DNA sequence: TGTGCCAGCAGAATGACAGAGAACTATGGCTACACCTTC. Translation gives CASRMTENYGYTF.

The J gene is TRBJ1-2, the V gene TRBV11-2, with D possibly TRBD1 on 5 matching bases. Trimming removed 5 bases at V and 8 bases at J, with 12 bases between. The germline gives CDR1 SGHAT, CDR2 FQNNGV. This CDR3 has 12 amino acids. The DNA for the CDR3 is TGTGCCAGCAGCCCCCCGGGACTCGGCTACACCTTC. Its translation: CASSPPGLGYTF.

The chain employs TRBV19 and TRBJ1-6; perhaps TRBD1 as D (5 bases). Germline CDR1 LNHDA, CDR2 SQIVND (reference sequence). The CDR3 has 14 residues. Trimming took off 2 bases at V and 10 bases at J, with 12 bases between the two ends. CDR3 sequence reads: CASSIQGAGSPLHF. The CDR3 nucleotides are TGTGCCAGTAGTATACAGGGCGCGGGATCACCCCTCCACTTT.

This rearrangement joins TRBV28 to TRBJ1-5; the D is unclear. This CDR3 spans 12 amino acids. The germline V and J ends were trimmed by 5 bases and 8 bases, with 10 bases remaining between them. The germline V gene has CDR1 MDHEN and CDR2 SYDVKM. The CDR3 DNA is TGTGCCAGCAGTCAGGCGAGAAAGCCCCAGCATTTT. Residues: CASSQARKPQHF.

This sequence joins TRBV14 and TRBJ1-1; D call uncertain. Trimming pared 7 bases from V and 5 bases from J, leaving 17 bases between. The CDR3 has 14 amino acids. Looked up from germline, CDR1 is SGHDN and CDR2 is FVKESK. The CDR3 loop is CASTPPLAKTEAFF. CDR3 DNA sequence: TGTGCCAGCACCCCGCCCCTCGCGAAAACTGAAGCTTTCTTT.

This chain links TRBV7-9 with TRBJ2-7, with 7 bases matching TRBD2. CDR1 SEHNR and CDR2 FQNEAQ come from the germline V gene (reference sequence). Trimming removed 10 bases from V and 4 bases from J; junction bases left unmatched: 13. The CDR3 has 14 amino acids. DNA of the CDR3: TGTGCCACCCAGGCGGAATCAGCGGGATACGAGCAGTACTTC. It encodes CATQAESAGYEQYF. Supplemented by reference TRBV7-9 and TRBJ2-7, the full variable domain reads DTGVSQNPRHKITKRGQNVTFRCDPISEHNRLYWYRQTLGQGPEFLTYFQNEAQLEKSRLLSDRFSAERPKGSFSTLEIQRTEQGDSAMYLCATQAESAGYEQYFGPGTRLTVT.

The chain joins TRBV18 to TRBJ1-1; 9 bases match TRBD1. Trimming cost V 2 bases and J 4 bases; bases outside gene matches: 14. CDR3 size: 18 residues. CDR1 is KGHSH, CDR2 LQKENI, per germline. The CDR3 nucleotides are TGTGCCAGCTCACCAAACAGGGGGCGCCCAGAGACGAGCACTGAAGCTTTCTTT. Translating it yields CASSPNRGRPETSTEAFF.

The chain joins TRBV6-2 or TRBV6-3 to TRBJ2-5; 9 nucleotides align to TRBD2. V lost 5 bases and J lost 4; bases outside the gene matches: 8. Germline V gene data show CDR1 as MNHEY and CDR2 as SVGEGT. The CDR3 sequence is 15 residues long. This chain's CDR3 is CASSLLAGWVETQYF. Here the CDR3 DNA reads TGTGCCAGCAGTCTACTAGCGGGTTGGGTAGAGACCCAGTACTTC.

The chain has TRBV3-1 (or the pseudogene TRBV3-2) and TRBJ2-1, with 7 bases matching TRBD1. The germline gives CDR1 LGHDT, CDR2 YNNKEL (reference sequence). V lost 2 bases and J lost 9; bases outside the gene matches: 16. This CDR3 contains 17 residues. In DNA, the CDR3 is TGTGCCAGCAGCCAAAGGACCGGGACAGACCTCCGAGGTGAGCAGTTCTTC. Translation gives CASSQRTGTDLRGEQFF.

There are a few counts of this clone. Other DNA sequences of this sample code for an identical CDR3. This sequence joins TRBV28 and TRBJ1-1; no clear D gene. CDR1 is MDHEN and CDR2 is SYDVKM in the germline V gene. V lost 7 bases and J lost 0, with 3 bases in between. The CDR3 runs 11 residues. The CDR3 DNA sequence: TGTGCCAGCACCTTGAACACTGAAGCTTTCTTT. Protein sequence: CASTLNTEAFF. The entire variable domain, with the rest obtained from reference TRBV28 and TRBJ1-1, is as follows: DVKVTQSSRYLVKRTGEKVFLECVQDMDHENMFWYRQDPGLGLRLIYFSYDVKMKEKGDIPEGYSVSREKKERFSLILESASTNQTSMYLCASTLNTEAFFGQGTRLTVV.

CDR3: CASSLVDRGPYEQYF. The CDR3 nucleotides are TGTGCCAGCAGCTTAGTCGACAGGGGCCCCTACGAGCAGTACTTC. The chain joins TRBV7-2 to TRBJ2-7, with 8 bases lining up with TRBD1. Germline values: CDR1 SGHTA, CDR2 FQGNSA. The CDR3 sequence is 15 residues long. The J segment lost 2 bases and the V segment lost 1 base, leaving 4 bases of the junction unmatched.

This chain joins TRBV25-1 and TRBJ1-6; 9 bases are a match to TRBD1. V lost 3 bases, J lost 7 bases, and 10 bases stayed unmatched. CDR3 length: 17 residues. CDR1 and CDR2 (germline): MGHDK, SYGVNS. CDR3 DNA sequence: TGTGCCAGCAGTGATCCGATACAGGGGGCACGAAATTCACCCCTCCACTTT. Protein: CASSDPIQGARNSPLHF.

J is TRBJ2-5 and V is TRBV12-3 or TRBV12-4; perhaps TRBD1 as D (6 bases). The CDR3 totals 13 residues. The V end was cut by 3 bases, the J end by 5 bases, with 10 bases between. The CDR3 bases are TGTGCCAGCAGTTTTGGGGGCGCGGAGACCCAGTACTTC. Its translation: CASSFGGAETQYF.

The rearrangement joins TRBV7-2 to TRBJ2-1, with 8 bases lining up with TRBD2. V was pared by 5 bases and J by 2 bases, with 8 bases of the junction left unmatched. Germline assignment: CDR1 SGHTA and CDR2 FQGNSA. The CDR3 consists of 16 residues. The CDR3 coding sequence is TGTGCCAGCAGCACCTCCTCGGGGGGGCCCTACAATGAGCAGTTCTTC. Protein: CASSTSSGGPYNEQFF.

The chain recombines TRBV5-1 with TRBJ2-5; a possible D gene is TRBD1 (5 bases). The CDR3 runs 15 residues. The ends were cut back, 0 bases at V and 1 base at J, with 10 bases in the middle. Germline CDR1 and CDR2: SGHRS and YFSETQ. In DNA form, the CDR3 reads TGCGCCAGCAGCTTGGGGACACAGGTCCAAGAGACCCAGTACTTC. It codes for CASSLGTQVQETQYF.

The CDR3 region is CASNKASTDSGNTIYF. The CDR3 DNA reads TGTGCCAGCAATAAGGCCTCAACAGACTCTGGAAACACCATATATTTT. The chain is built from TRBV6-4 and TRBJ1-3; no firm D call. Germline CDR1 MRHNA, CDR2 SNTAGT. V lost 7 bases and J 0 bases, leaving 16 bases between the germline ends. The CDR3 is made up of 16 amino acids.

This chain links TRBV9 with TRBJ2-1, with a possible D match to TRBD1 (6 bases). The CDR3 is 15 residues long. V lost 3 bases to trimming and J lost 8 bases, with 18 bases between them. CDR1 is SGDLS, CDR2 YYNGEE, per germline. CDR3 loop: CASSAPGHLAHEQFF. The DNA for the CDR3 is TGTGCCAGCAGCGCCCCGGGACATCTAGCCCATGAGCAGTTCTTC. Filled out from reference TRBV9 and TRBJ2-1, the complete variable domain reads DSGVTQTPKHLITATGQRVTLRCSPRSGDLSVYWYQQSLDQGLQFLIQYYNGEERAKGNILERFSAQQFPDLHSELNLSSLELGDSALYFCASSAPGHLAHEQFFGPGTRLTVL.

This chain connects TRBV10-3 to TRBJ2-2, with 9 bases lining up with TRBD2. The CDR3 sequence is 18 residues long. Trimming at V came to 0 bases and at J to 0 bases, leaving 5 bases not matched to a gene. Germline V lookup: CDR1 ENHRY, CDR2 SYGVKD. The CDR3 loop reads CAISESGAGGPNTGELFF. The CDR3 nucleotides are TGTGCCATCAGTGAGTCGGGGGCGGGAGGGCCGAACACCGGGGAGCTGTTTTTT.

This sequence joins TRBV19 and TRBJ2-3; 11 bases agree with TRBD1. Germline lookup yields CDR1 LNHDA and CDR2 SQIVND (reference sequence). This CDR3 has 15 amino acids. Trimming at V came to 5 bases and at J to 4 bases, leaving 5 bases not matched to a gene. The DNA of the CDR3 is TGTGCCAGTAGTCCTGGGACAGGGGGTCCAGATACGCAGTATTTT. Translation gives CASSPGTGGPDTQYF.

The V and J genes are TRBV28 and TRBJ1-3; D is ambiguous. There are 15 residues in the CDR3. Trimming took off 2 bases at V and 0 bases at J, with 8 bases between the two ends. Germline V gene sequence: CDR1 MDHEN, CDR2 SYDVKM. In nucleotides, the CDR3 is TGTGCCAGCAGTTTAGTACTAATCTCTGGAAACACCATATATTTT. Its translation is CASSLVLISGNTIYF.

The DNA of the CDR3 is TGTGCCAGCAGCCCCCCTGACTTCTCTGGAAACACCATATATTTT. Its translation: CASSPPDFSGNTIYF. This chain links TRBV7-2 with TRBJ1-3; no reliable D call. Trimming pared 5 bases from V and 0 bases from J, leaving 11 bases between. Looked up from germline, CDR1 is SGHTA and CDR2 is FQGNSA. The CDR3 has 15 amino acids.

The rearrangement links TRBV14 to TRBJ1-1, with unresolved D. The CDR3 spans 17 residues. The germline V and J ends were trimmed by 0 bases and 0 bases, with 14 bases remaining between them. Germline loops: CDR1 SGHDN, CDR2 FVKESK. The CDR3, as DNA: TGTGCCAGCAGCCAAGAAATTGGTGCACTCTTGAACACTGAAGCTTTCTTT. This codes for CASSQEIGALLNTEAFF.

The chain employs TRBV19 and TRBJ2-1, with D perhaps matching TRBD1 (6 bases). The CDR3 spans 15 residues. Looked up from germline, CDR1 is LNHDA and CDR2 is SQIVND (reference sequence). Deletions cut 2 bases from V and 4 bases from J, with 12 bases between. The CDR3 nucleotides read TGTGCCAGTAGTATAAGGCAGGACAGTTACAATGAGCAGTTCTTC. Protein sequence: CASSIRQDSYNEQFF.

The gene calls are TRBV3-1 (or the pseudogene TRBV3-2) and TRBJ2-7, with TRBD1 identical over 7 bases. From germline, CDR1 is LGHDT and CDR2 YNNKEL (reference sequence). Unmatched junction bases numbered 15, after V lost 0 bases and J lost 1 base. The CDR3 contains 19 residues. CDR3 nucleotide sequence: TGTGCCAGCAGCCAAGAAAGTACCGTGAGGGGGCAACGGTCCTACGAGCAGTACTTC. Translation: CASSQESTVRGQRSYEQYF.

V and J are TRBV28 and TRBJ1-2; no clear D. The CDR3 spans 10 residues. The V end was cut by 4 bases, the J end by 7 bases, with 4 bases between. The germline V gene has CDR1 MDHEN and CDR2 SYDVKM. The CDR3 region is CASSSGGYTF. DNA of the CDR3: TGTGCCAGCAGTTCCGGTGGCTACACCTTC.

This clone was found once. The chain has TRBV7-9 and TRBJ2-2; 7 bases match TRBD1. Germline values: CDR1 SEHNR, CDR2 FQNEAQ (reference sequence). The length of the CDR3 is 12 residues. Germline trimming cut 4 bases from V and 11 bases from J; bases unmatched to any gene: 4. The CDR3 sequence: CASSYRQGELFF. The CDR3 nucleotides read TGTGCCAGCAGCTATCGACAGGGCGAGCTGTTTTTT.